One and the same sample provided the 29 T cell receptor beta chains below, sequenced in a study of CD8 T cells in ankylosing spondylitis. TCRdb passed the 5' RACE reads through MiXCR, listing each CDR3 protein once. The sample yields 150,000 to 200,000 distinct CDR3 sequences, about 20% seen once. The sample consisted of blood, either unsorted or a sorted T cell fraction (not recorded which). The receptors come from a male donor aged 5 to 30 with ankylosing spondylitis or in good health (not recorded which).

This clonotype was counted many times. The rearrangement joins TRBV29-1 to TRBJ1-2, with D possibly matching TRBD1 (6 bases). V lost 3 bases, J lost 5 bases, and 10 bases lay in between. The germline V gene encodes CDR1 SQVTM and CDR2 ANQGSEA. The CDR3 extends over 12 amino acids. The CDR3 spells CSVDLTGYGYTF. In nucleotides, the CDR3 is TGCAGCGTTGACCTAACAGGGTATGGCTACACCTTC.

The gene calls are TRBV7-9 and TRBJ2-1, with a tentative D call TRBD2 (5 bases). The germline V gene encodes CDR1 SEHNR and CDR2 FQNEAQ (reference sequence). This CDR3 comprises 14 residues. Trimming removed 2 bases at V and 9 bases at J, with 14 bases between. CDR3 residues: CASSLFRDLGEQFF. DNA for the CDR3: TGTGCCAGCAGCTTATTCCGGGATCTTGGTGAGCAGTTCTTC.

This clonotype was recorded at least ten times. The V gene is TRBV12-3 or TRBV12-4, the J gene TRBJ1-5; 9 bases match TRBD1. The ends lost 3 bases at V and 2 bases at J; junction bases unmatched: 14. There are 19 residues in the CDR3. CDR3 sequence (DNA): TGTGCCAGCAGTTTGTCTTTTGGGGACAGGGTTTTCCGCAATCAGCCCCAGCATTTT. Its protein product is CASSLSFGDRVFRNQPQHF.

On this clonotype itself: A much larger clonotype is one base distant, so this may be a read error. As DNA, the CDR3 is TGTGCCAGCAGTTTGACGGCTCCGAATGACCAGTTCTTC. As protein: CASSLTAPNDQFF. The V call is TRBV12-3 or TRBV12-4, the J call TRBJ2-1; D is ambiguous. This CDR3 has 13 residues.

V usage is TRBV29-1 and J usage is TRBJ1-1; 9 positions match TRBD1. The ends lost 3 bases at V and 3 bases at J; junction bases unmatched: 17. The length of the CDR3 is 18 residues. The germline gives CDR1 SQVTM, CDR2 ANQGSEA. The CDR3 spells CSVDITPGQGKAHTEAFF. The CDR3 coding sequence is TGCAGCGTTGACATTACTCCGGGACAGGGTAAGGCCCACACTGAAGCTTTCTTT.

In its sample, this clonotype was seen many times. The rearrangement uses TRBV7-2 and TRBJ1-4; no reliable D call. Between the trimmed V and J ends, which lost 1 base and 4 bases, there was a span of 10 bases. The CDR3 spans 15 residues. Germline V gene data show CDR1 as SGHTA and CDR2 as FQGNSA. CDR3 sequence (DNA): TGTGCCAGCAGCTTAGTGGCTAGTCATAATGAAAAACTGTTTTTT. This sequence encodes CASSLVASHNEKLFF.

There are many counts of this clonotype. The rearrangement joins TRBV12-3 or TRBV12-4 to TRBJ1-1; maybe TRBD1 (6 bases). V lost 3 bases and J 3 bases, leaving 8 bases between the germline ends. CDR3 length: 13 residues. CDR3 in amino acids: CASSFGGHTEAFF. The CDR3 bases are TGTGCCAGCAGTTTTGGGGGGCACACTGAAGCTTTCTTT.

This clonotype was counted many times. This chain connects TRBV24-1 to TRBJ2-2; no firm D call. This CDR3 has 12 amino acids. V was shortened by 4 bases and J by 7 bases, with 6 bases between the two germline ends. In germline, CDR1 is KGHDR, CDR2 SFDVKD. CDR3: CATSEGFGELFF. CDR3 nucleotides: TGTGCCACCAGTGAGGGGTTCGGGGAGCTGTTTTTT.

The chain joins TRBV27 to TRBJ1-1; no definite D call. Germline lookup yields CDR1 MNHEY and CDR2 SMNVEV (reference sequence). The CDR3 extends over 15 amino acids. V shed 1 base and J shed 5 bases, with 14 bases lying between them. The CDR3: CASSLWPRTGTEAFF. The CDR3 DNA reads as TGTGCCAGCAGTTTATGGCCCCGGACGGGGACTGAAGCTTTCTTT.

The CDR3 reads CASSTTTAVRETQYF. The CDR3 bases are TGTGCCAGCTCAACAACGACAGCGGTCCGGGAGACCCAGTACTTC. The chain is built from TRBV18 and TRBJ2-5; possibly TRBD1 or TRBD2 for D (5 bases each). Germline loops: CDR1 KGHSH, CDR2 LQKENI. Trimming stripped 5 bases from V and 5 bases from J, with 18 bases between. This CDR3 spans 15 amino acids.

Ten or more counts support this clonotype. V gene TRBV29-1 combines with J gene TRBJ2-7; 7 bases are a match to TRBD1. The CDR3 totals 13 residues. Germline V gene data show CDR1 as SQVTM and CDR2 as ANQGSEA. Unmatched junction bases numbered 11, after V lost 7 bases and J lost 5 bases. The CDR3 reads CSGGNRQGHEQYF. Written as DNA, the CDR3 is TGCAGCGGGGGTAACCGACAGGGCCACGAGCAGTACTTC.

This clonotype was detected many times. V usage is TRBV12-3 or TRBV12-4 and J usage is TRBJ1-2, with a possible D match to TRBD1 (5 bases). V lost 7 bases and J 1 base, leaving 10 bases between the germline ends. The CDR3 contains 13 residues. As DNA, the CDR3 is TGTGCCAGCAAGATGGGACTTAACTATGGCTACACCTTC. This sequence encodes CASKMGLNYGYTF.

The rearrangement uses TRBV13 and TRBJ2-1; D ambiguous. The CDR3 consists of 15 residues. The germline V gene encodes CDR1 PRHDT and CDR2 FYEKMQ (reference sequence). V was pared by 6 bases and J by 3 bases, with 15 bases between. CDR3 amino acids: CASSLQMPDYNEQFF. The CDR3 bases are TGTGCCAGCAGTCTCCAGATGCCCGACTACAATGAGCAGTTCTTC.

This clonotype was counted ten times or more. The chain is built from TRBV29-1 and TRBJ2-7; 7 positions match TRBD1. CDR3 length: 16 residues. Looked up from germline, CDR1 is SQVTM and CDR2 is ANQGSEA. In DNA, the CDR3 is TGCAGCGTTGAAGATCTGATCCAGGACTTAGGGGGCGAGGAGTACGTC. Amino acid sequence: CSVEDLIQDLGGEEYV.

There are many counts of this clonotype. J is TRBJ2-1 and V is TRBV4-2; possible D gene TRBD2, 6 bases. The CDR3 is 16 amino acids. Germline V lookup: CDR1 LGHNA, CDR2 YNFKEQ. V lost 1 base and J 0 bases, leaving 10 bases between the germline ends. CDR3 region: CASSQGSGSSYNEQFF. CDR3 nucleotide sequence: TGTGCCAGCAGCCAAGGAAGCGGGTCCTCCTACAATGAGCAGTTCTTC.

The table lists this clonotype with many counts. The chain joins TRBV12-3 or TRBV12-4 to TRBJ2-7; 7 bases are shared with TRBD1. V lost 3 bases to trimming and J lost 3 bases; unmatched junction nucleotides: 8. The CDR3 has 15 amino acids. For the CDR3, the DNA is TGTGCCAGCAGTTTTTTAGGACAGGACCACTACGAGCAGTACTTC. This translates into CASSFLGQDHYEQYF.

The chain recombines TRBV15 with TRBJ2-1, with D unclear. The V gene lost 1 base and the J gene lost 2 bases, with 6 bases spanning the gap. The CDR3 length is 14 residues. Germline CDR1 LNHNV, CDR2 YYDKDF (reference sequence). The CDR3 spells CATSRANTYNEQFF. The CDR3, as DNA: TGTGCCACCAGCAGAGCTAACACCTACAATGAGCAGTTCTTC. Complete variable domain (other parts from reference TRBV15 and TRBJ2-1): DAMVIQNPRYQVTQFGKPVTLSCSQTLNHNVMYWYQQKSSQAPKLLFHYYDKDFNNEADTPDNFQSRRPNTSFCFLDIRSPGLGDTAMYLCATSRANTYNEQFFGPGTRLTVL.

At least ten counts were recorded for this clonotype. The V gene is TRBV5-6, the J gene TRBJ2-6, with TRBD1 matching 7 bases. V lost 0 bases to trimming and J lost 3 bases; unmatched junction nucleotides: 12. Germline CDR1 reads SGHDT; CDR2 reads YYEEEE. The CDR3 extends over 19 amino acids. The CDR3 here is CASSLERDRVGNGANVLTF. As DNA, the CDR3 is TGTGCCAGCAGCTTGGAGCGAGACAGGGTGGGGAATGGGGCCAACGTCCTGACTTTC.

This clonotype was seen many times. The chain uses TRBV12-3 or TRBV12-4 and TRBJ2-1; D perhaps matches TRBD1 (5 bases). Trimming took off 6 bases at V and 0 bases at J, with 15 bases between the two ends. This CDR3 has 16 residues. CDR3 in amino acids: CASRSDWTNSYNEQFF. For the CDR3, the DNA is TGTGCCAGCAGAAGCGACTGGACAAACTCCTACAATGAGCAGTTCTTC.

This sequence joins TRBV10-3 and TRBJ2-1; a weak D match, TRBD2 (5 bases). CDR3 length: 11 amino acids. The germline V and J ends were trimmed by 2 bases and 10 bases, with 6 bases remaining between them. The germline gives CDR1 ENHRY, CDR2 SYGVKD. This CDR3 reads CAISEEREQFF. The CDR3 DNA reads TGTGCCATCAGTGAGGAGCGGGAGCAGTTCTTC.

The V call is TRBV7-8, the J call TRBJ2-5, with D possibly matching TRBD2 (5 bases). Trimming cost V 5 bases and J 2 bases, with 12 bases left between them. The CDR3 is made up of 14 amino acids. In germline, CDR1 is SGHVS, CDR2 FQNEAQ. The CDR3 coding sequence is TGTGCCAGCAGCCCTCCTAGCCTGCAAGAGACCCAGTACTTC. This gives the protein CASSPPSLQETQYF.

This clonotype was detected many times. The chain recombines TRBV30 with TRBJ1-1; D is unclear. The CDR3 runs to 13 residues. Trimming pared 6 bases from V and 1 base from J, leaving 12 bases between. Germline V lookup: CDR1 GTSNPN, CDR2 SVGIG (reference sequence). CDR3 in DNA: TGTGCCTGTGAGACGGGGAGGAACACTGAAGCTTTCTTT. Protein: CACETGRNTEAFF. Full variable domain (remainder filled in from reference TRBV30 and TRBJ1-1): SQTIHQWPATLVQPVGSPLSLECTVEGTSNPNLYWYRQAAGRGLQLLFYSVGIGQISSEVPQNLSASRPQDRQFILSSKKLLLSDSGFYLCACETGRNTEAFFGQGTRLTVV.

The chain is built from TRBV7-6 and TRBJ2-2; 9 nucleotides line up with TRBD1. V shed 2 bases, J shed 6 bases, and the junction held 7 bases outside the gene matches. Germline-derived CDR1 and CDR2 are SGHVS and FNYEAQ. The CDR3 spans 16 residues. The CDR3 nucleotides are TGTGCCAGCAGCTTACAGGACAGGGGTTCGCCCGGGGAGCTGTTTTTT. Translating it yields CASSLQDRGSPGELFF.

This clonotype was counted at least ten times. The chain joins TRBV13 to TRBJ2-7, with 7 bases that match TRBD2. This CDR3 contains 14 residues. CDR1 and CDR2 from the germline V gene are PRHDT and FYEKMQ (reference sequence). J was trimmed by 2 bases and V by 8 bases; bases with no gene match: 9. The CDR3 nucleotides read TGTGCCAGCCGGGCGGCTAGCGGAACCTACGAGCAGTACTTC. It encodes CASRAASGTYEQYF.

This chain's CDR3 is CAIRAQGGETQYF. Written as DNA, the CDR3 is TGTGCCATCAGAGCTCAGGGTGGGGAGACCCAGTACTTC. The chain links TRBV10-3 to TRBJ2-5, with D possibly matching TRBD1 (5 bases). The CDR3 is 13 residues long. Germline V lookup: CDR1 ENHRY, CDR2 SYGVKD. The V end was cut by 6 bases, the J end by 5 bases, with 13 bases between.

The V call is TRBV19, the J call TRBJ2-1; D is unclear. This CDR3 is built from 15 residues. The V end lost 1 base, the J end lost 6 bases, and 13 bases lay between the germline ends. Germline assignment: CDR1 LNHDA and CDR2 SQIVND (reference sequence). The CDR3: CASSIGSQLSNEQFF. CDR3 nucleotides: TGTGCCAGTAGTATAGGTTCCCAGCTAAGCAATGAGCAGTTCTTC.

This clonotype showed up just a few times. The V call is TRBV25-1, the J call TRBJ2-1, with 14 bases fitting TRBD2. Trimming took 5 bases from V and 9 from J; bases not matched to a gene: 15. Germline CDR1 MGHDK, CDR2 SYGVNS. The CDR3 runs to 18 residues. The CDR3 DNA reads as TGTGCCAGCAGTCTCCTCAGGACTAGCGGGAGGCCCGGGGGTGAGCAGTTCTTC. This encodes CASSLLRTSGRPGGEQFF.

This clonotype has at least ten counts. The CDR3 sequence is CASSSSGLAGSEQFF. The CDR3 DNA sequence: TGTGCCAGCAGCTCTTCGGGACTAGCGGGGAGTGAGCAGTTCTTC. The chain links TRBV7-6 to TRBJ2-1, with TRBD2 matching over 13 bases. V lost 4 bases, J lost 9 bases, and 6 bases stayed unmatched. The CDR3 spans 15 residues. Germline CDR1 reads SGHVS; CDR2 reads FNYEAQ. The full variable domain, completed using reference TRBV7-6 and TRBJ2-1, is GAGVSQSPRYKVTKRGQDVALRCDPISGHVSLYWYRQALGQGPEFLTYFNYEAQQDKSGLPNDRFSAERPEGSISTLTIQRTEQRDSAMYRCASSSSGLAGSEQFFGPGTRLTVL.

Ten or more counts support this clonotype. The DNA for the CDR3 is TGTGCCAGCAGTTTTTCCAGGGTTGAGGAAAAACTGTTTTTT. Protein: CASSFSRVEEKLFF. The V gene is TRBV28, the J gene TRBJ1-4; a possible D gene is TRBD1 (5 bases). Germline CDR1 MDHEN, CDR2 SYDVKM. Deletions cut 3 bases from V and 8 bases from J, with 13 bases between. This CDR3 has 14 amino acids. Full variable domain (missing parts from reference TRBV28 and TRBJ1-4): DVKVTQSSRYLVKRTGEKVFLECVQDMDHENMFWYRQDPGLGLRLIYFSYDVKMKEKGDIPEGYSVSREKKERFSLILESASTNQTSMYLCASSFSRVEEKLFFGSGTQLSVL.